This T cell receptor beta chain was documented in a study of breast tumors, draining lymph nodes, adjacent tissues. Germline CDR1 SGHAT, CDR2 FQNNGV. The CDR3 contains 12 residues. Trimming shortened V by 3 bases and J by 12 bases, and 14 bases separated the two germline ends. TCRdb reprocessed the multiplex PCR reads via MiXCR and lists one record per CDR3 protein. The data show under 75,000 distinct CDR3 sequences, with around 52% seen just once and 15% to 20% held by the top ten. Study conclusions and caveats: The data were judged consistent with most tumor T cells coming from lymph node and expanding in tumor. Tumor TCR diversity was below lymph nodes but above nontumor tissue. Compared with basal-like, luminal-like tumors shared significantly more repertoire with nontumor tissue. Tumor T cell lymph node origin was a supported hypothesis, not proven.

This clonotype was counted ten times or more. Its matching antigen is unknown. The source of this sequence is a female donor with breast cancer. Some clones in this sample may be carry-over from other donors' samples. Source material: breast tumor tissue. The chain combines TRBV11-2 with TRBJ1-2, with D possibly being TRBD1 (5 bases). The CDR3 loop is CASSFPGAPNTF. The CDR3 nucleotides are TGTGCCAGCAGCTTTCCCGGGGCACCTAACACCTTC.